This T cell receptor (beta chain) was sequenced during a study of blood T cell repertoires in COVID-19 (dated by TCRdb to about 2020). In the study overall: The collaborator samples originated in the United States, Italy and Spain and spanned the acute and convalescent phases of COVID-19. The material from the prospective study consisted of cDNA or gDNA derived from T cells, B-cell-depleted T cells, or PBMCs. Deeply sampled blood TCRbeta repertoires from subjects exposed to, actively infected with, or recovered from COVID-19 were included in the dataset. The repertoires were made available in a free public database intended to serve as a resource for research on the immune response to SARS-CoV-2. The samples were drawn from the first 160 participants of the ongoing ImmuneRACE study and from 1,254 subjects provided by 6 global collaborators. Sample metadata almost always included a de-identified subject ID, COVID-19 status, age in years and sex. Where HLA class I and class II types were available, the types were taken from metadata supplied by the sample provider, not from assay-based typing. The investigation overall reported the following: The amount of clinical and demographic metadata varied by source and participant and was provided uncurated.

Collaborating institutions collected whole blood in K2EDTA tubes following their own protocols. For TCRbeta analysis, collaborators shipped samples in one of three forms: frozen whole blood, isolated PBMCs, or DNA extracted from either of those sample types. V is cut back by 5 bases and J by 2 bases, with 2 bases in the junction unmatched. CDR1 and CDR2, per the germline V gene (reference sequence), are SEHNR and FQNEAQ. Taken from cysteine to phenylalanine, the CDR3 has 13 residues. Left in the record is the CDR3 DNA by itself, 39 bases read in frame from the first base. TCRbeta CDR3 regions were amplified from genomic DNA using the immunoSEQ Assay, a bias-controlled multiplex PCR. Under the source paper's analysis protocol: The number of nucleated cells in each sample was estimated from the amplification of reference gene primers within the assay. To quantify the absolute abundance of each unique TCRbeta CDR3 rearrangement, sequence reads were collapsed and filtered. For each sample, productive Simpson clonality was calculated as the square root of Simpson's diversity index across productive rearrangements. TCRdb limited this immuneACCESS table to in-frame rearrangements with V and J called. A share of clones is missing; checked studies link under half to unresolved V genes, and the rest is unexplained. V, J and clone size derive from that table, while D and trimming were established from the DNA sequence. For this sample the table gives about 97,000 clones, of which around 84% were detected only once. 4.5% of the sample rests with the top ten.

This clone appeared a single time. Its antigen remains unidentified. No much larger clone exists at a distance of one base, and base qualities are not known. This chain is built from TRBV7-9 and TRBJ2-7; the junction holds 8 bases that match TRBD1. The sequencing input was peripheral blood. The receptor was isolated from a human donor in a cohort sampled during active COVID-19. The sequenced DNA is TGTGCCAGCAGCCAGGACAGGGCCTACGAGCAGTACTTC. Its protein reads: CASSQDRAYEQYF.